The 5 T cell receptor beta chains given below trace back to one sample, sequenced in a study of cytomegalovirus exposure and HLA in healthy donors (dated by TCRdb to the late 2010s). Receptor amplification or capture employed the immunoSEQ multiplex PCR assay. A mixture of 60 forward primers for TCR Vbeta segments and 13 reverse primers for TCR Jbeta segments was used in the multiplex PCR. Not all clones reach the TCRdb copy of this immuneACCESS table, which keeps in-frame sequences only. Checked studies attribute under half of the gap to unresolved V genes and leave the rest unexplained. The sample profile shows tens of thousands of clones; 60% to 80% of them were found once. The top ten constitute 7% to 7.5% of the sample. Sequencing input: PBMCs. The receptors shown here come from a woman aged 40-49 years in good health and CMV-seronegative.

CDR3 amino acids: CASSLRDLNNQPQHF. In nucleotides, the CDR3 is TGTGCCAGCAGCTTGCGGGATTTGAACAATCAGCCCCAGCATTTT. The J gene is TRBJ1-5, the V gene TRBV5-5, with D uncertain. Germline V lookup: CDR1 SGHKS, CDR2 YYEKEE (reference sequence). The CDR3 is made up of 15 amino acids. The ends were cut back, 1 base at V and 3 bases at J, with 11 bases in the middle.

The chain employs TRBV6-6 and TRBJ1-3; D call uncertain. Between the trimmed V and J ends, which lost 3 bases and 2 bases, there was a span of 11 bases. CDR1 is MNHNY, CDR2 SVGAGI, per germline (reference sequence). The CDR3 runs 15 residues. The CDR3 region is CASSYTSDPGNTIYF. The CDR3 region has the DNA TGTGCCAGCAGTTATACCAGTGATCCTGGAAACACCATATATTTT.

CDR3 in DNA: TGTGCCAGCAAAACCGGGACAGGGGATGGGGCCAACGTCCTGACTTTC. It yields the protein CASKTGTGDGANVLTF. This chain links TRBV19 with TRBJ2-6; 10 nucleotides align to TRBD1. Losses at the gene ends were 9 bases for V and 3 bases for J; bases not matched to a gene: 8. The CDR3 runs to 16 residues. Germline CDR1 LNHDA, CDR2 SQIVND (reference sequence).

The chain employs TRBV10-3 and TRBJ1-5, with a possible D match to TRBD1 (5 bases). CDR3 length: 13 amino acids. Germline CDR1 and CDR2: ENHRY and SYGVKD. V lost 4 bases to trimming and J lost 3 bases, with 7 bases between them. CDR3: CAISGDFNQPQHF. CDR3 bases: TGTGCCATCAGTGGGGACTTCAATCAGCCCCAGCATTTT.

V and J are TRBV7-3 and TRBJ2-1; 14 bases fit TRBD2. J gave up 8 bases and V 3 bases, and 3 bases lay outside the gene matches. This CDR3 has 15 residues. Per germline, CDR1 SGHTA and CDR2 FQGTGA. CDR3 region: CASSFGTSGRDEQFF. The CDR3, as DNA: TGTGCCAGCAGCTTCGGGACTAGCGGGAGAGATGAGCAGTTCTTC.